Listed below are T cell receptor beta chains from one sample, sequenced in a study of T cell responses to AZD1222 COVID-19 vaccine. The method was immunoSEQ multiplex PCR; TCRdb's version includes in-frame clones alone and lacks a portion of them. The sample contains 25,000 to 30,000 clones, roughly 78% of which appear only once. Here the sequenced sample was peripheral blood, taken on day 0 of AZD1222 vaccination. The receptors originated from an adult in good health. CDR3s include the opening cysteine and the closing phenylalanine or tryptophan. A D gene is named only where the DNA matches it firmly.

CDR3 length | D gene | J gene | V gene | CDR3 protein | CDR3 DNA
14 | TRBD1 | TRBJ2-2 | TRBV3-1/TRBV3-2 | CASSGTGGTGELFF | TGTGCCAGCAGCGGGACAGGGGGCACCGGGGAGCTGTTTTTT
13 | - | TRBJ1-2 | TRBV11-2 | CASSSLRRYGYTF | TGTGCCAGCAGCTCCCTGCGCCGCTATGGCTACACCTTC
14 | - | TRBJ1-1 | TRBV5-1 | CASSLDLSGTEAFF | TGCGCCAGCAGCTTGGACCTCTCGGGCACTGAAGCTTTCTTT
12 | - | TRBJ2-1 | TRBV6-5 | CASTKVGAEQFF | TGTGCCAGCACTAAAGTCGGGGCGGAGCAGTTCTTC
16 | TRBD2 | TRBJ2-2 | TRBV7-9 | CASSLEGLTNTGELFF | TGTGCCAGCAGCTTAGAGGGACTAACTAACACCGGGGAGCTGTTTTTT
15 | - | TRBJ1-2 | TRBV3-1/TRBV3-2 | CASSTSDREFKGYTF | TGTGCCAGCAGCACTAGTGACAGAGAGTTTAAAGGCTACACCTTC
17 | TRBD1 | TRBJ1-2 | TRBV15 | CATSRDEGTGMDHGYTF | TGTGCCACCAGCAGAGATGAAGGGACAGGGATGGATCATGGCTACACCTTC
16 | TRBD1 | TRBJ1-5 | TRBV19 | CATTDRGKPLGQPQHF | TGTGCCACTACGGACAGGGGGAAGCCCTTGGGTCAGCCCCAGCATTTT
16 | TRBD1 | TRBJ2-3 | TRBV27 | CASSFLGTGVADTQYF | TGTGCCAGCAGTTTTCTCGGGACAGGGGTCGCAGATACGCAGTATTTT
13 | - | TRBJ2-2 | TRBV6-1 | CAAGTQNTGELFF | TGTGCCGCCGGGACACAGAACACCGGGGAGCTGTTTTTT
14 | - | TRBJ1-3 | TRBV19 | CASTAIHPANTIYF | TGTGCCAGTACAGCGATCCACCCCGCAAACACCATATATTTT